This is a list of T cell receptor beta chains from one sample in a study of blood T cell repertoires in COVID-19. Sequencing used immunoSEQ multiplex PCR; TCRdb keeps in-frame clones, though not all of them. The data hold some 190,000 clones, with roughly nine tenths observed a single time. The specimen sequenced was PBMCs or T cells enriched from blood (not recorded which). These receptors all come from a woman aged 35 to 49 with acute COVID-19. The CDR3 runs from the conserved cysteine through the conserved F or W. D genes are given only for firm matches. The listing skips clone size in some rows; elsewhere it reads once, few, many or a size class.

size	D	V	J	CDR3	DNA
few	-	TRBV1	TRBJ2-7	CTILRGLAGFLRHEQYF	TGCACCATCCTAAGGGGACTAGCGGGATTTTTGAGGCACGAGCAGTACTTC
once	TRBD1	TRBV3-1/TRBV3-2	TRBJ2-5	CASSRRGQGQETQYF	TGTGCCAGCAGCCGAAGGGGGCAGGGACAAGAGACCCAGTACTTC
once	-	TRBV4-3	TRBJ2-1	CASSHFVAGIYNEQFF	TGCGCCAGCAGCCATTTTGTTGCGGGGATTTACAATGAGCAGTTCTTC
once	TRBD1	TRBV2	TRBJ2-7	CASIQTGSYEQYF	TGTGCCAGCATCCAGACAGGGTCCTACGAGCAGTACTTC
-	TRBD2	TRBV29-1	TRBJ2-1	CSVEAVASGSDEQFF	TGCAGCGTTGAAGCGGTGGCTAGCGGGAGCGATGAGCAGTTCTTC
-	TRBD2	TRBV25-1	TRBJ2-2	CASSEGGGATGELFF	TGTGCCAGCAGTGAAGGCGGGGGGGCAACCGGGGAGCTGTTTTTT
-	TRBD1	TRBV6-4	TRBJ1-4	CASSDSRDRVWTFEKLFF	TGTGCCAGCAGTGACTCGCGGGACAGGGTTTGGACCTTTGAAAAACTGTTTTTT
-	TRBD2	TRBV28	TRBJ2-5	CASSFNGGRETQYF	TGTGCCAGCAGTTTTAACGGGGGGAGGGAGACCCAGTACTTC
-	-	TRBV19	TRBJ1-5	CASSWSRGSKGNQPQHF	TGTGCCAGTAGCTGGAGCAGAGGTTCTAAGGGCAATCAGCCCCAGCATTTT
-	TRBD1	TRBV6-5	TRBJ1-3	CASSYRQGTGNTIYF	TGTGCCAGCAGTTACCGACAGGGGACCGGAAACACCATATATTTT
-	-	TRBV19	TRBJ2-5	CASTPQQGEGETQYF	TGTGCCAGTACTCCTCAACAGGGTGAGGGGGAGACCCAGTACTTC
-	-	TRBV18	TRBJ1-1	CASSSGQNTEAFF	TGTGCCAGCTCATCCGGACAGAACACTGAAGCTTTCTTT
-	-	TRBV7-8	TRBJ2-7	CASSTERIPSYEQYF	TGTGCCAGCAGCACTGAGCGGATCCCCTCCTACGAGCAGTACTTC
-	TRBD2	TRBV14	TRBJ2-5	CASSQEVWRLAGVETQYF	TGTGCCAGCAGCCAAGAAGTTTGGCGTCTAGCGGGGGTGGAGACCCAGTACTTC
-	-	TRBV28	TRBJ2-5	CASSRTGNRETQYF	TGTGCCAGCAGTCGCACAGGGAATCGGGAGACCCAGTACTTC
-	TRBD1	TRBV4-3	TRBJ1-4	CASSQDQGPGTGGEKLFF	TGCGCCAGCAGCCAAGATCAAGGGCCCGGGACAGGGGGCGAAAAACTGTTTTTT
once	TRBD2	TRBV9	TRBJ2-1	CASSAGTSGRANEQFF	TGTGCCAGCAGCGCAGGGACTAGCGGGAGGGCCAATGAGCAGTTCTTC
-	TRBD2	TRBV4-3	TRBJ2-2	CASSLLAGGPGELFF	TGCGCCAGCAGCCTACTAGCGGGAGGGCCCGGGGAGCTGTTTTTT
-	TRBD1	TRBV30	TRBJ1-3	CAWSKGTGRPGNTIYF	TGTGCCTGGAGTAAAGGGACAGGGAGACCTGGAAACACCATATATTTT
-	-	TRBV20-1	TRBJ1-2	CSARQGRGYTF	TGCAGTGCTAGACAGGGCCGAGGCTACACCTTC
-	-	TRBV19	TRBJ1-2	CASSMREDSWDGYTF	TGTGCCAGTAGTATGAGAGAGGACAGTTGGGATGGCTACACCTTC
-	TRBD2	TRBV3-1/TRBV3-2	TRBJ2-5	CASSQLAGEQETQYF	TGTGCCAGCAGCCAGCTAGCGGGAGAGCAAGAGACCCAGTACTTC
-	TRBD1	TRBV27	TRBJ2-4	CASQGQGAKNIQYF	TGTGCCAGCCAGGGACAGGGAGCCAAAAACATTCAGTACTTC
-	TRBD1	TRBV19	TRBJ1-5	CASSRQGRNQPQHF	TGTGCCAGTAGTAGACAGGGGAGAAATCAGCCCCAGCATTTT
-	-	TRBV11-2	TRBJ2-2	CASSFSRVGTGELFF	TGTGCCAGCAGCTTTAGCAGGGTCGGCACCGGGGAGCTGTTTTTT
-	-	TRBV27	TRBJ2-1	CASSLQAGGRNEQFF	TGTGCCAGCAGTTTACAGGCAGGGGGGAGGAATGAGCAGTTCTTC
-	TRBD2	TRBV7-6	TRBJ2-2	CASSRMSASGVNTGELFF	TGTGCCAGCAGCCGCATGTCGGCTAGCGGGGTGAACACCGGGGAGCTGTTTTTT
-	-	TRBV20-1	TRBJ1-1	CSASRPRGTNTEAFF	TGCAGTGCTAGTAGGCCCCGGGGTACGAACACTGAAGCTTTCTTT
-	-	TRBV18	TRBJ1-6	CASSPQGWGSNSPLHF	TGTGCCAGCTCACCACAAGGCTGGGGCAGTAATTCACCCCTCCACTTT
-	-	TRBV14	TRBJ1-5	CASSQEGRGWSQPQHF	TGTGCCAGCAGCCAAGAAGGCAGGGGTTGGAGTCAGCCCCAGCATTTT
once	-	TRBV2	TRBJ2-7	CASSQTYEQYF	TGTGCCAGCAGTCAAACCTACGAGCAGTACTTC
-	-	TRBV4-1	TRBJ1-1	CASSQAGFSAGNTEAFF	TGCGCCAGCAGCCAAGCAGGGTTTTCGGCCGGGAACACTGAAGCTTTCTTT
-	-	TRBV7-8	TRBJ2-7	CASSLGAGKQQYF	TGTGCCAGCAGCTTAGGTGCAGGGAAACAGCAGTACTTC
-	TRBD2	TRBV18	TRBJ2-7	CASSPRTSASYEQYF	TGTGCCAGCTCACCCCGGACTAGCGCCTCCTACGAGCAGTACTTC
-	-	TRBV6-1	TRBJ2-5	CASSEATDSQETQYF	TGTGCCAGCAGTGAAGCGACCGACAGCCAAGAGACCCAGTACTTC
-	TRBD1	TRBV5-6	TRBJ1-2	CASSLYRGTGYTF	TGTGCCAGCAGCTTATACAGGGGGACCGGCTACACCTTC
-	TRBD2	TRBV6-2/TRBV6-3	TRBJ2-1	CASSYGGGVPYNEQFF	TGTGCCAGCAGTTACGGCGGGGGGGTCCCCTACAATGAGCAGTTCTTC
-	TRBD1	TRBV2	TRBJ2-7	CASSTGQTYEQYF	TGTGCCAGCAGTACGGGACAGACCTACGAGCAGTACTTC
once	TRBD2	TRBV6-1	TRBJ2-3	CASSGRAGGLAITDTQYF	TGTGCCAGCAGTGGTCGGGCGGGAGGGCTTGCTATCACAGATACGCAGTATTTT
-	-	TRBV18	TRBJ1-1	CASSPTTVNTEAFF	TGTGCCAGCTCACCTACAACCGTCAACACTGAAGCTTTCTTT